These 18 T cell receptor beta chains were sequenced from one sample in a study of shared clonotypes between healthy human individuals (dated by TCRdb to about 2020). Libraries were constructed by the immunoSEQ multiplex PCR assay. The clones in this table, taken by TCRdb from immuneACCESS, are in-frame only. Not every clone is retained; where verified, under half of the shortfall comes from an unresolved V gene, and the cause of the rest is unknown. Within this sample are 2 million to 2.5 million clones, with approximately 96% of them counted one time only. The ten largest clones add up to 0.1% to 0.15% of the sample. The sequencing input was naive CD4+ T cells sorted from blood. The cell subset or site label on this specimen signifies: CD45RA+ positively selected. Receptor source: a man aged 18-30 years in good health.

V and J are TRBV4-1 and TRBJ1-3, with D tentatively TRBD1 (5 bases). Germline CDR1 and CDR2: MGHRA and YSYEKL. The CDR3 length is 18 residues. With 1 base removed from V and 4 bases from J, the gap between germline ends came to 20 bases. DNA for the CDR3: TGCGCCAGCAGCCAAGGTATCAGGGAGGTACAGAGCGGAAACACCATATATTTT. The encoded protein is CASSQGIREVQSGNTIYF.

This sequence joins TRBV5-6 and TRBJ2-1, with 11 bases that match TRBD2. After removal of 3 bases from V and 2 bases from J, the junction contained 1 base not matched to a gene. The CDR3 sequence is 15 residues long. Germline-derived CDR1 and CDR2 are SGHDT and YYEEEE. This CDR3 is CASSSGLAAYNEQFF. CDR3 nucleotide sequence: TGTGCCAGCAGCTCGGGACTAGCGGCCTACAATGAGCAGTTCTTC.

In its sample, this clone was seen once. The sample has other DNA sequences that encode this CDR3 too. The chain employs TRBV25-1 and TRBJ1-2, with a tentative D call TRBD1 (5 bases). The V end was cut by 0 bases, the J end by 2 bases, with 7 bases between. Germline-derived CDR1 and CDR2 are MGHDK and SYGVNS. The CDR3 extends over 14 amino acids. DNA for the CDR3: TGTGCCAGCAGTGAATATGGGGGAAACTATGGCTACACCTTC. Translated: CASSEYGGNYGYTF.

This clone was detected only a few times. The gene calls are TRBV19 and TRBJ1-6; D is uncertain. The CDR3 consists of 15 residues. Germline CDR1 LNHDA, CDR2 SQIVND (reference sequence). Between the trimmed V and J ends, which lost 0 bases and 4 bases, there was a span of 7 bases. The chain's CDR3 is CASSIDMGYNSPLHF. The CDR3 DNA is TGTGCCAGTAGTATAGATATGGGTTATAATTCACCCCTCCACTTT.

V is TRBV10-3 and J is TRBJ2-1; TRBD2 matches 14 bases. This CDR3 is built from 14 residues. In germline, CDR1 is ENHRY, CDR2 SYGVKD. V shed 11 bases, J shed 10 bases, and the junction held 10 bases outside the gene matches. The CDR3 DNA follows: TGTGCCTCCTGGGCCGGGACTAGCGGGAGAGAGCAGTTCTTC. Encoded protein: CASWAGTSGREQFF.

The gene calls are TRBV19 and TRBJ1-5; a weak D match, TRBD1 (6 bases). V was trimmed by 6 bases and J by 5 bases, leaving 14 bases between them. Germline CDR1 reads LNHDA; CDR2 reads SQIVND (reference sequence). There are 14 residues in the CDR3. The CDR3 coding sequence is TGTGCCAGTAGCCAAGGACAGCCCTATCAGCCCCAGCATTTT. Its protein product is CASSQGQPYQPQHF.

The V call is TRBV6-5, the J call TRBJ2-4; D is unresolved. Germline CDR1 is MNHEY and CDR2 is SVGAGI. Trimming stripped 0 bases from V and 5 bases from J, with 5 bases between. CDR3 length: 13 residues. The CDR3 sequence is CASSYSPENIQYF. In nucleotides, the CDR3 is TGTGCCAGCAGTTACTCCCCAGAAAACATTCAGTACTTC.

This sequence joins TRBV5-8 and TRBJ1-1; D is unclear. CDR3 size: 13 residues. The V gene's germline CDR1 is SGHTS and CDR2 YDEGEE. V lost 4 bases and J lost 7, with 14 bases in between. The CDR3 reads CASSRTGRSEAFF. The CDR3 DNA follows: TGTGCCAGCAGCCGAACCGGACGTAGTGAAGCTTTCTTT.

The table lists this clone with a count of one. The chain links TRBV5-1 to TRBJ2-1; 13 bases line up with TRBD2. J gave up 8 bases and V 4 bases, and 9 bases lay outside the gene matches. CDR3 size: 16 residues. Germline V lookup: CDR1 SGHRS, CDR2 YFSETQ. CDR3 DNA: TGCGCCAGCAGCATAGGACTAGCGGGAGTTAGGGATGAGCAGTTCTTC. It specifies CASSIGLAGVRDEQFF.

This clone showed up just once. V is TRBV19 and J is TRBJ1-5; no clear D gene. Trimming pared 7 bases from V and 5 bases from J, leaving 18 bases between. The CDR3 consists of 15 residues. CDR1 is LNHDA, CDR2 SQIVND, per germline (reference sequence). CDR3 in DNA: TGTGCCAGTAAGAGCTTCACAACTCACGATCAGCCCCAGCATTTT. This codes for CASKSFTTHDQPQHF.

V gene TRBV6-1 combines with J gene TRBJ1-1; 8 bases agree with TRBD1. The CDR3 length is 13 residues. Germline V gives CDR1 MNHNS, CDR2 SASEGT. The junction had 3 bases not matched to a gene; V was cut back by 6 bases and J by 3 bases. The CDR3 here is CASRQGADTEAFF. As DNA, the CDR3 is TGTGCCAGCAGGCAGGGGGCGGACACTGAAGCTTTCTTT.

This clone came up once. This chain uses TRBV5-1 with TRBJ2-3; 8 bases are shared with TRBD1. V lost 4 bases to trimming and J lost 4 bases; unmatched junction nucleotides: 11. CDR3 length equals 16 residues. Germline CDR1 reads SGHRS; CDR2 reads YFSETQ. The CDR3 is CASSLGQGAPPDTQYF. The CDR3 DNA reads as TGCGCCAGCAGCCTCGGACAGGGAGCGCCTCCAGATACGCAGTATTTT.

The chain recombines TRBV5-1 with TRBJ2-1, with 7 nucleotides matching TRBD1. V was clipped by 4 bases and J by 5 bases; unmatched bases: 6. Germline loops: CDR1 SGHRS, CDR2 YFSETQ. The length of the CDR3 is 14 residues. CDR3 nucleotides: TGCGCCAGCAGCATACCGACAGGGAACAATGAGCAGTTCTTC. This sequence encodes CASSIPTGNNEQFF.

CDR3 region: CASSRQTSGAYEQYF. CDR3 nucleotides: TGTGCCAGTAGTAGACAGACTAGCGGGGCCTACGAGCAGTACTTC. V gene TRBV19 combines with J gene TRBJ2-7; 11 nucleotides line up with TRBD2. The length of the CDR3 is 15 residues. Germline loops: CDR1 LNHDA, CDR2 SQIVND (reference sequence). Unmatched junction bases numbered 4, after V lost 4 bases and J lost 2 bases.

The chain joins TRBV28 to TRBJ2-7, with TRBD1 matching 11 bases. The ends lost 7 bases at V and 3 bases at J; junction bases unmatched: 8. Germline CDR1 reads MDHEN; CDR2 reads SYDVKM. The CDR3 extends over 15 amino acids. The CDR3 DNA sequence: TGTGCCAGCACCTCACCGGGACAGGGGGGCTACGAGCAGTACTTC. Translation: CASTSPGQGGYEQYF.

This clone was counted only a few times. This sample also contains other DNA sequences that code for the same CDR3. The chain is built from TRBV27 and TRBJ1-1; 7 bases align to TRBD1. V shed 6 bases, J shed 2 bases, and the junction held 6 bases outside the gene matches. Germline lookup yields CDR1 MNHEY and CDR2 SMNVEV (reference sequence). The CDR3 spans 14 residues. CDR3 sequence (DNA): TGTGCCAGCAGCCCCAGGGGGGGCAACACTGAAGCTTTCTTT. Translated: CASSPRGGNTEAFF.

This clone was seen only a few times. The chain has TRBV4-1 and TRBJ1-6; 10 bases match TRBD1. The CDR3 totals 16 residues. Trimming took 1 base from V and 4 from J; bases not matched to a gene: 1. Germline CDR1 and CDR2: MGHRA and YSYEKL. The CDR3 reads CASSQVGQGYNSPLHF. Here the CDR3 DNA reads TGCGCCAGCAGCCAAGTGGGACAGGGGTATAATTCACCCCTCCACTTT.

This clone was counted a single time. This chain links TRBV11-3 with TRBJ2-3, with D uncertain. The CDR3 consists of 13 residues. V was shortened by 6 bases and J by 5 bases, with 12 bases between the two germline ends. The germline V gene encodes CDR1 SGHNT and CDR2 YENEEA. The CDR3 bases are TGTGCCAGCAGTCTTCGATACATAGATACGCAGTATTTT. Translation: CASSLRYIDTQYF.